Given below is one TCR beta chain in context. This record comes from a study of T cell responses to AZD1222 COVID-19 vaccine. CDR1 and CDR2 from the germline V gene are SGHRS and YFSETQ. The CDR3 has 15 amino acids. Trimming removed 3 bases from V and 4 bases from J, with 14 bases in between. This table comes from immunoSEQ multiplex PCR, and its TCRdb copy is limited to in-frame clones, with some not included. The data contain about 110,000 clones, roughly 93% of them seen just once; the ten biggest clones take up 2.5% to 3%. The specimen was peripheral blood, collected 28 days after the second AZD1222 dose. The chain has TRBV5-1 and TRBJ1-3; unclear D gene. The origin of this receptor is an adult who received the AZD1222 COVID-19 vaccine. CDR3 sequence reads: CASSSYGDYGNTIYF. The CDR3 coding sequence is TGCGCCAGCAGCTCATACGGAGACTACGGAAACACCATATATTTT.